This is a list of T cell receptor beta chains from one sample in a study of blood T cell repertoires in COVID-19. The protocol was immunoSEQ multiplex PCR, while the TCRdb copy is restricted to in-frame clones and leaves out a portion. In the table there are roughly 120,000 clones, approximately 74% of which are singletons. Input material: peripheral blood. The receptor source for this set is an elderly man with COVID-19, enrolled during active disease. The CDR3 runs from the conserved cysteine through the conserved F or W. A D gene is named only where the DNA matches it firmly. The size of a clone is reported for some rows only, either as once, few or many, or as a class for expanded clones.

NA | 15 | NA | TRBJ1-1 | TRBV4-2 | TGTGCCAGCAGCCCGGAGGGAACCTTGAACACTGAAGCTTTCTTT | CASSPEGTLNTEAFF
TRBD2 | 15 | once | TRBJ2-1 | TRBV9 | TGTGCCAGCAGCGTTAGCGGGAGGGCGGGGAATGAGCAGTTCTTC | CASSVSGRAGNEQFF
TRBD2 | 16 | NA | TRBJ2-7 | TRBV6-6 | TGTGCCAGCAGTTTCGGACTAGCCCCTCAATCCTACGAGCAGTACTTC | CASSFGLAPQSYEQYF
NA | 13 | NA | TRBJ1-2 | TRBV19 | TGTGCCAGTAAGCTAACGGGGGACTATGGCTACACCTTC | CASKLTGDYGYTF
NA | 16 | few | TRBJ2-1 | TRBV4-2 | TGTGCCAGCAGCCAAGGGCTTATTCAGACCTACAATGAGCAGTTCTTC | CASSQGLIQTYNEQFF
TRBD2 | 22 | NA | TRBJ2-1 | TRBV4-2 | TGTGCCAGCAGCCGGGAGGGGTGGCCGGGACTAGCGGGAGCGACCCGTTACAATGAGCAGTTCTTC | CASSREGWPGLAGATRYNEQFF
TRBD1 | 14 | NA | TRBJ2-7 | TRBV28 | TGTGCCAGCAGCCCAACTGGGACAGGCTACGAGCAGTACTTC | CASSPTGTGYEQYF
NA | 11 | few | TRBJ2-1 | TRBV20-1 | TGCAGTGCCCTAGGAGACGGTGAGCAGTTCTTC | CSALGDGEQFF
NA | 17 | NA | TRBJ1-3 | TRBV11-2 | TGTGCCAGCAGCTCACCCCGGGGGGCCCGCTCTGGAAACACCATATATTTT | CASSSPRGARSGNTIYF
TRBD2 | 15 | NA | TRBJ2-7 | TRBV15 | TGTGCCACCAGCAGGGAATTAGCGGGGATCTACGAGCAGTACTTC | CATSRELAGIYEQYF
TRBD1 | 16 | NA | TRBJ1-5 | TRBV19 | TGTGCCAGTAGTATAGCTGGACAGGGTGGGTATCAGCCCCAGCATTTT | CASSIAGQGGYQPQHF
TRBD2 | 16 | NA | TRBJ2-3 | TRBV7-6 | TGTGCCAGCAGCCCCAAAACGGGAGGTAGCACAGATACGCAGTATTTT | CASSPKTGGSTDTQYF
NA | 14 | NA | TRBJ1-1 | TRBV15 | TGTGCCACCAGCGCAGGTGGCGAGAACACTGAAGCTTTCTTT | CATSAGGENTEAFF
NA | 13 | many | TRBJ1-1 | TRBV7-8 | TGTGCCAGCAGTGAGGACATGAACACTGAAGCTTTCTTT | CASSEDMNTEAFF
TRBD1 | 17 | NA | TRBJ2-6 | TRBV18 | TGTGCCGACTCCAAAGGAGGACAGGGGACTGGGGCCAACGTCCTGACTTTC | CADSKGGQGTGANVLTF